The 15 T cell receptor beta chains given below trace back to one sample, sequenced in a study of human T cells and chemical hapten exposure. The time point here: patch test 1, 2 weeks after DPC sensitization. The treatment here: therapeutic diphenylcyclopropenone sensitization with weekly scalp DPC. In TCRdb, the RACE reads were re-called with MiXCR into one record per CDR3 protein. The sample lists tens of thousands of distinct CDR3 sequences, around 10% occurring once. This sample comprised whole blood, obtained in connection with sensitization to the hapten diphenylcyclopropenone (DPC). The receptor source for this set is a woman between 40 and 50 years old with alopecia areata. Some clones in this sample may be carry-over from other donors' samples.

This clonotype has at least ten counts. The V and J genes are TRBV10-1 and TRBJ2-7; 11 nucleotides match TRBD2. Trimming removed 5 bases from V and 1 base from J; junction bases left unmatched: 1. The germline CDR1 and CDR2 sequences are WNHNN and SYGVQD (reference sequence). The CDR3 length is 14 residues. The CDR3 is CASSRTSGSYEQYF. The CDR3 DNA follows: TGCGCCAGCAGTAGGACTAGCGGGTCCTACGAGCAGTACTTC.

The chain is built from TRBV7-2 and TRBJ2-1; 8 nucleotides match TRBD1. The CDR3 runs to 14 residues. V shed 5 bases and J 7 bases; nucleotides not matched to a gene: 7. Germline V gene lookup returns CDR1 SGHTA and CDR2 FQGNSA. CDR3 amino acids: CASSPPGQGNEQFF. The CDR3 DNA reads TGTGCCAGCAGCCCCCCCGGACAGGGTAATGAGCAGTTCTTC.

The table lists this clonotype with a few counts. The V gene is TRBV7-9, the J gene TRBJ1-6; 10 nucleotides line up with TRBD1. V shed 3 bases, J shed 6 bases, and the junction held 11 bases outside the gene matches. Germline CDR1 SEHNR, CDR2 FQNEAQ (reference sequence). This CDR3 is 18 amino acids long. CDR3 coding DNA: TGTGCCAGCAGCTTCTTGCCGGGACAGGGGAGTAGTAATTCACCCCTCCACTTT. Protein: CASSFLPGQGSSNSPLHF. The full variable domain, in which reference TRBV7-9 and TRBJ1-6 provide the parts outside the CDR3, is DTGVSQNPRHKITKRGQNVTFRCDPISEHNRLYWYRQTLGQGPEFLTYFQNEAQLEKSRLLSDRFSAERPKGSFSTLEIQRTEQGDSAMYLCASSFLPGQGSSNSPLHFGNGTRLTVT.

This clonotype was seen ten or more times. The chain has TRBV18 and TRBJ1-1, with no clear D. Germline assignment: CDR1 KGHSH and CDR2 LQKENI. The CDR3 totals 13 residues. Trimming left V 6 bases short and J 5 bases short, with 13 bases between. The CDR3, as DNA: TGTGCCAGCTCGCCCATACAGCAAACTGAAGCTTTCTTT. The encoded protein is CASSPIQQTEAFF.

CDR3 sequence (DNA): TGTGCCAGCAGGGAGTATAATTCACCCCTCCACTTT. It translates to CASREYNSPLHF. The rearrangement uses TRBV6-5 and TRBJ1-6; no clear D. The CDR3 is 12 amino acids. V lost 6 bases and J lost 4, with 4 bases in between. From germline, CDR1 is MNHEY and CDR2 SVGAGI.

V and J are TRBV6-5 and TRBJ2-5; D gene unclear. Germline CDR1 is MNHEY and CDR2 is SVGAGI. V lost 5 bases to trimming and J lost 5 bases, with 18 bases between them. This CDR3 has 15 residues. This CDR3 reads CASSRTRTEGETQYF. For the CDR3, the DNA is TGTGCCAGCAGTAGGACCAGGACGGAAGGGGAGACCCAGTACTTC.

This clonotype was found once. The chain joins TRBV29-1 to TRBJ2-5; the match to TRBD1 covers 12 bases. Germline V gene lookup returns CDR1 SQVTM and CDR2 ANQGSEA. V lost 6 bases and J lost 7; bases outside the gene matches: 3. This CDR3 contains 12 residues. The DNA of the CDR3 is TGCAGCGTGGGGACAGGGGGCTCGACCCAGTACTTC. As protein: CSVGTGGSTQYF. The full variable domain, completed using reference TRBV29-1 and TRBJ2-5, is SAVISQKPSRDICQRGTSLTIQCQVDSQVTMMFWYRQQPGQSLTLIATANQGSEATYESGFVIDKFPISRPNLTFSTLTVSNMSPEDSSIYLCSVGTGGSTQYFGPGTRLLVL.

Ten or more counts support this clonotype. This rearrangement joins TRBV2 to TRBJ2-2, with D hard to call. The CDR3 length is 16 residues. Trimming took off 0 bases at V and 0 bases at J, with 8 bases between the two ends. Germline V lookup: CDR1 SNHLY, CDR2 FYNNEI. The CDR3 reads CASSEARLSNTGELFF. DNA of the CDR3: TGTGCCAGCAGTGAAGCGAGATTGTCGAACACCGGGGAGCTGTTTTTT.

This sequence joins TRBV20-1 and TRBJ2-1; 8 positions match TRBD2. Unmatched junction bases numbered 8, after V lost 4 bases and J lost 0 bases. Germline CDR1 DFQATT, CDR2 SNEGSKA (reference sequence). The length of the CDR3 is 16 residues. The CDR3, as DNA: TGCAGTGCTACCGAGCGGGGGCCAAGCTCCTACAATGAGCAGTTCTTC. Translation: CSATERGPSSYNEQFF.

The chain carries TRBV20-1 and TRBJ2-3, with D perhaps matching TRBD1 (5 bases). V lost 4 bases and J 3 bases, leaving 14 bases between the germline ends. The CDR3 runs to 14 residues. Germline V gene sequence: CDR1 DFQATT, CDR2 SNEGSKA (reference sequence). The CDR3 loop is CSAIPPGQTDTQYF. CDR3 bases: TGCAGTGCTATCCCGCCAGGGCAGACAGATACGCAGTATTTT.

There are many counts of this clonotype. The V call is TRBV5-1, the J call TRBJ1-1; 7 bases align to TRBD1. The CDR3 is 17 residues long. CDR1 and CDR2 from the germline V gene are SGHRS and YFSETQ. V gave up 4 bases and J gave up 3 bases; unmatched junction bases: 15. Here the CDR3 reads CASSIKDRVTADTEAFF. The DNA for the CDR3 is TGCGCCAGCAGCATAAAAGACAGGGTAACGGCGGACACTGAAGCTTTCTTT.

In this sample, this clonotype turned up many times. This sequence joins TRBV5-1 and TRBJ1-3; 7 bases are shared with TRBD1. The germline gives CDR1 SGHRS, CDR2 YFSETQ. The junction had 12 bases not matched to a gene; V was cut back by 2 bases and J by 4 bases. The CDR3 is made up of 17 amino acids. CDR3 nucleotides: TGCGCCAGCAGCTTTCTTGGCCAGACAGGGCCGGGAAACACCATATATTTT. This encodes CASSFLGQTGPGNTIYF.

V is TRBV20-1 and J is TRBJ2-1; 7 positions match TRBD2. Losses at the gene ends were 6 bases for V and 4 bases for J; bases not matched to a gene: 18. This CDR3 spans 17 amino acids. CDR1 and CDR2 (germline): DFQATT, SNEGSKA (reference sequence). Written as DNA, the CDR3 is TGCAGTGCCCCACCCGTCGGGGGGATAACCTATTACAATGAGCAGTTCTTC. Its protein is CSAPPVGGITYYNEQFF.

This clonotype turned up a few times. The rearrangement links TRBV5-5 to TRBJ2-7, with 7 bases aligning to TRBD1. CDR3 size: 15 residues. The ends lost 5 bases at V and 2 bases at J; junction bases unmatched: 10. CDR1 and CDR2 from the germline V gene are SGHKS and YYEKEE (reference sequence). This CDR3 reads CASSQQGLGPYEQYF. As DNA, the CDR3 is TGTGCCAGCAGTCAACAGGGGTTGGGCCCCTACGAGCAGTACTTC.

This clonotype was picked up a small number of times. A junction end diverges from the germline sequence, so it may reflect a read error. The rearrangement joins TRBV2 to TRBJ2-7; possibly TRBD2 for D (5 bases). The CDR3 is 12 residues long. From germline, CDR1 is SNHLY and CDR2 FYNNEI. For the CDR3, the DNA is TGTGTCAGCAGCGCTGAGGGTTACGAGCAGTACTTC. Translating it yields CVSSAEGYEQYF.